This TCR beta chain was identified during a study of T cell responses to AZD1222 COVID-19 vaccine. The protocol was immunoSEQ multiplex PCR, while the TCRdb copy is restricted to in-frame clones and leaves out a portion. The sample lists some 150,000 clones; around 90% were seen once. Per the germline V gene, CDR1 is LNHDA and CDR2 is SQIVND (reference sequence). This CDR3 is 15 amino acids long. V gave up 6 bases and J gave up 6 bases; unmatched junction bases: 10. The sequence derives from an adult in good health. This chain uses TRBV19 with TRBJ1-5, with 8 bases matching TRBD1. The source material was peripheral blood, sampled on day 0 of AZD1222 vaccination. The CDR3, as DNA: TGTGCCAGTAGCTCCGGGACAGGAACGGCTCAGCCCCAGCATTTT. It specifies CASSSGTGTAQPQHF.